These 16 T cell receptor beta chains came from one sample sequenced in a study of T-cell reconstitution after alpha-beta-depleted transplantation in children. This sample's TCRbeta library carried unique molecular identifier barcodes. TCRdb re-called the PCR reads with MiXCR, one entry per CDR3 protein. The repertoire holds 900,000 or so distinct CDR3 sequences, with around 15% as singletons. The material sequenced was PBMCs, mostly from graft donor cells, taken 360 days after TCRalphabeta/CD19-depleted stem cell transplant. The receptors derive from a male patient between 5 and 17 years old who had a stem cell transplant for acute lymphoblastic leukemia, so the T cells may come from the graft donor.

The chain links TRBV5-1 to TRBJ2-5; the D gene could be TRBD1 or TRBD2 (5 bases each). Looked up from germline, CDR1 is SGHRS and CDR2 is YFSETQ. V lost 4 bases, J lost 7 bases, and 23 bases lay in between. The CDR3 has 16 amino acids. CDR3: CASSPTGARLMTTQYF. The CDR3 DNA reads as TGCGCCAGCAGCCCTACCGGGGCCAGGCTGATGACGACCCAGTACTTC.

The rearrangement uses TRBV3-1 and TRBJ1-5; D call uncertain. V dropped 4 bases and J dropped 3 bases, with 13 bases sitting between them. CDR1 and CDR2 (germline): LGHDT, YNNKEL (reference sequence). The CDR3 sequence is 15 residues long. The CDR3 coding sequence is TGTGCCAGCAGCCGGACTTGGAAAACCAATCAGCCCCAGCATTTT. Encoded protein: CASSRTWKTNQPQHF.

The sample holds a few counts of this clonotype. J is TRBJ2-4 and V is TRBV10-1; 10 bases line up with TRBD2. V was pared by 2 bases and J by 8 bases, with 12 bases of the junction left unmatched. CDR3 length: 17 amino acids. Germline CDR1 is WNHNN and CDR2 is SYGVQD (reference sequence). CDR3 in DNA: TGCGCCAGCAGTGAGACGAAAATAGCGGGAGGTTATGACATTCAGTACTTC. This encodes CASSETKIAGGYDIQYF.

This clonotype showed up just a few times. The chain uses TRBV5-1 and TRBJ2-7, with 11 bases lining up with TRBD2. The V segment lost 2 bases and the J segment 6 bases; nucleotides outside the gene matches: 7. From germline, CDR1 is SGHRS and CDR2 YFSETQ. The CDR3 spans 15 residues. In DNA, the CDR3 is TGCGCCAGCAGCTTTACTAGCGGGAGATATCCCGAGCAGTACTTC. Translated, it gives CASSFTSGRYPEQYF.

This clonotype was counted between two and nine times. The chain carries TRBV28 and TRBJ2-7; D not certain. The CDR3 is 11 amino acids. Germline assignment: CDR1 MDHEN and CDR2 SYDVKM. Trimming took 1 base from V and 6 from J, leaving 4 bases between them. Written as DNA, the CDR3 is TGTGCCAGCAGTTTATTCCCCGAGCAGTACTTC. Its translation: CASSLFPEQYF.

The genes are TRBV5-1 and TRBJ1-2; D unresolved. CDR1 and CDR2 (germline): SGHRS, YFSETQ. The CDR3 spans 16 residues. V lost 3 bases and J 7 bases, leaving 22 bases between the germline ends. The CDR3 DNA is TGCGCCAGCAGCTCGGGGAGGACCAGCCAAGTTGGTGGCTACACCTTC. Residues: CASSSGRTSQVGGYTF.

A few counts support this clonotype. V is TRBV10-3 and J is TRBJ2-1; possible D gene TRBD1, 6 bases. Germline lookup yields CDR1 ENHRY and CDR2 SYGVKD. Trimming left V 7 bases short and J 10 bases short, with 23 bases between. The CDR3 length is 15 residues. The CDR3 DNA reads TGTGCCATCACCGGTAGTGACAGGCAGTTTAGGGAGCAGTTCTTC. Its protein is CAITGSDRQFREQFF.

This clonotype came up many times. The V gene is TRBV5-1, the J gene TRBJ2-5, with TRBD2 as a possible D gene (6 bases). V shed 0 bases and J shed 2 bases, with 11 bases lying between them. CDR3 length: 15 residues. Germline CDR1 SGHRS, CDR2 YFSETQ. CDR3 coding DNA: TGCGCCAGCAGCTTGGGGGGCGGGGATCAAGAGACCCAGTACTTC. This encodes CASSLGGGDQETQYF.

This clonotype was found many times. The genes are TRBV29-1 and TRBJ2-3; D is unresolved. The CDR3 runs to 11 residues. Trimming stripped 4 bases from V and 7 bases from J, with 9 bases between. Germline CDR1 is SQVTM and CDR2 is ANQGSEA. CDR3 in DNA: TGCAGCGTTGGTAAGGGTAATACGCAGTATTTT. Protein: CSVGKGNTQYF.

J is TRBJ2-3 and V is TRBV5-1, with TRBD2 matching over 7 bases. The trim removed 7 bases at V and 4 bases at J, leaving 15 bases unmatched. This CDR3 comprises 16 residues. CDR1 is SGHRS, CDR2 YFSETQ, per germline. The DNA for the CDR3 is TGCGCCAGCGCAAAAGGCCGGGAGGTTAAGTCAGATACGCAGTATTTT. It encodes CASAKGREVKSDTQYF.

The gene calls are TRBV5-1 and TRBJ1-1, with 7 bases that match TRBD1. V trimming: 4 bases; J trimming: 0 bases; junction bases outside the gene matches: 9. The CDR3 contains 16 residues. The V gene's germline CDR1 is SGHRS and CDR2 YFSETQ. The CDR3: CASSADRAGMNTEAFF. DNA of the CDR3: TGCGCCAGCAGCGCTGACAGGGCGGGGATGAACACTGAAGCTTTCTTT. The full variable domain, completed using reference TRBV5-1 and TRBJ1-1, is KAGVTQTPRYLIKTRGQQVTLSCSPISGHRSVSWYQQTPGQGLQFLFEYFSETQRNKGNFPGRFSGRQFSNSRSEMNVSTLELGDSALYLCASSADRAGMNTEAFFGQGTRLTVV.

The chain carries TRBV6-1 and TRBJ2-7; TRBD1 or TRBD2 may be the D gene (7 bases each). This CDR3 spans 14 amino acids. V shed 6 bases and J shed 6 bases, with 18 bases lying between them. In germline, CDR1 is MNHNS, CDR2 SASEGT. Here the CDR3 reads CASRAGTVVSEQYF. The DNA of the CDR3 is TGTGCCAGCAGAGCGGGGACAGTCGTTTCCGAGCAGTACTTC.

This clonotype was seen only a few times. V gene TRBV12-3 or TRBV12-4 combines with J gene TRBJ1-5; TRBD1 is a possible D gene (5 bases). V lost 2 bases to trimming and J lost 4 bases, with 12 bases between them. The CDR3 spans 15 residues. CDR3 nucleotide sequence: TGTGCCAGCAGTTTAAACGGGGCTTTAAATCAGCCCCAGCATTTT. This gives the protein CASSLNGALNQPQHF.

This clonotype has more than one count but fewer than ten. The CDR3 region has the DNA TGCAGCGTTGCCGACTCTAGCGGGAGGCCCTTGACTTCCTTTTACACAGATACGCAGTATTTT. The encoded protein is CSVADSSGRPLTSFYTDTQYF. This chain links TRBV29-1 with TRBJ2-3; 11 positions agree with TRBD2. CDR1 is SQVTM, CDR2 ANQGSEA, per germline. This CDR3 spans 21 amino acids. V was clipped by 4 bases and J by 2 bases; unmatched bases: 23.

The chain couples TRBV29-1 to TRBJ2-3, with 10 bases identical to TRBD2. The ends lost 6 bases at V and 4 bases at J; junction bases unmatched: 7. CDR3 length equals 14 residues. CDR1 and CDR2 from the germline V gene are SQVTM and ANQGSEA. CDR3 DNA sequence: TGCAGCGTGGCCGGGACTAGCGTCGCAGATACGCAGTATTTT. Translating it yields CSVAGTSVADTQYF.

This clonotype has only a few counts. The chain is built from TRBV12-3 or TRBV12-4 and TRBJ1-2; D call uncertain. This CDR3 has 11 residues. V lost 5 bases and J 5 bases, leaving 6 bases between the germline ends. The CDR3 region has the DNA TGTGCCAGCAGTAAGTGGTATGGCTACACCTTC. Encoded protein: CASSKWYGYTF.